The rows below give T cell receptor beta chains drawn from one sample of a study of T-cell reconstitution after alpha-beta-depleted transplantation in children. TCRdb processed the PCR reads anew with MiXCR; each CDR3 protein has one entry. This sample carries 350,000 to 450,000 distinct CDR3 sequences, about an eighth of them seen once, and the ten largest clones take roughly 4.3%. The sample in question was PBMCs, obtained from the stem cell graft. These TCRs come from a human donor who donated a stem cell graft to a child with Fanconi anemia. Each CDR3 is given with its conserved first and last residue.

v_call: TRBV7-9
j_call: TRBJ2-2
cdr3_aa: CASSLPTANTGELFF

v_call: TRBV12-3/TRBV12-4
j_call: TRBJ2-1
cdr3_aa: CASNPQGSYNEQFF

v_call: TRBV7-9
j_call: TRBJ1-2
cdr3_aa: CASSLTDHGADYGYTF

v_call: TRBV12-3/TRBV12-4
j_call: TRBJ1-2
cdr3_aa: CASSSRGMGYGYTF

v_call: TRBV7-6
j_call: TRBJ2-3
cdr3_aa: CASSSIWGGGTEDTQYF

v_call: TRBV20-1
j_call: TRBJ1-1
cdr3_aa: CSALTLGQDDTEAFF

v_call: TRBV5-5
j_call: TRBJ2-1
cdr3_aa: CASSLLAGGNRYYNEQFF

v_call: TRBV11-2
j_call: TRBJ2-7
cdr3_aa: CASSPRTGDEQYF

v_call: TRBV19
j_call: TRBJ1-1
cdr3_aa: CASSLQVALGTEAFF

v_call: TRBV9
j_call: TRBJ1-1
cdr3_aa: CASSVGAGGLNTEAFF

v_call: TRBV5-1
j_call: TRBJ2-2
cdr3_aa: CASSPGTTYTGELFF

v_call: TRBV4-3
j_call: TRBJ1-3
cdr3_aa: CASSQTLLQGTGNTIYF

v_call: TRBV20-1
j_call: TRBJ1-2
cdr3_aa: CSADNRDTSNYGYTF

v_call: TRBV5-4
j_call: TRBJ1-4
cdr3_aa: CASSLGIDEKLFF

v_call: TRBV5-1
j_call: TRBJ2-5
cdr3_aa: CASSAGQGAWETQYF

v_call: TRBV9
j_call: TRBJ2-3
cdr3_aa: CASSGQTGTPRGDTQYF

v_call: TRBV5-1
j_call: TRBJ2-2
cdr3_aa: CASSPGQGQSGELFF

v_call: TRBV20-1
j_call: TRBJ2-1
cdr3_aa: CSVAGGDLSSYNEQFF

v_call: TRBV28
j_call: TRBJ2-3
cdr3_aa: CASTGQRILGHTDTQYF

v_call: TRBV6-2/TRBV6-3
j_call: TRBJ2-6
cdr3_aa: CASSLVGAGANVLTF

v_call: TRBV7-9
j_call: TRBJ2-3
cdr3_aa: CASSLGTSGGPDTQYF

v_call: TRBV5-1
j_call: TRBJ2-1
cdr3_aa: CASSRGWGSYNEQFF

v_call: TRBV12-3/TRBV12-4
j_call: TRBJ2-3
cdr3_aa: CASSSSPDTQYF

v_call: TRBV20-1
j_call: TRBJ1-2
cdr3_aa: CSAADGNKGTF

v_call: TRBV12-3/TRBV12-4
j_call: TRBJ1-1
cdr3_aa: CASIVEGGRGTEAFF

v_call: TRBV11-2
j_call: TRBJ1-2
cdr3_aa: CASSPGTGGLGGYTF

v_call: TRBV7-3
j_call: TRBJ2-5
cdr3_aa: CASSYRSQGPQETQYF

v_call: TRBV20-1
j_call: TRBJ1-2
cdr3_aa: CSRQGAFLDNYGYTF

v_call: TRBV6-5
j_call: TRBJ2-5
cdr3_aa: CASSYTLWETQYF

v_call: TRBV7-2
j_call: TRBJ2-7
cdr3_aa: CASRVTGAGGLSYEQYF

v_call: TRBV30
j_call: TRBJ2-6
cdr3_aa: CAWSDSYRAVGANVLTF

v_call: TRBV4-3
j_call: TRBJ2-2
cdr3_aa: CASSQVVAGAGTGELFF

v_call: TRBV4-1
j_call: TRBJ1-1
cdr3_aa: CASSSGQGAAEAFF

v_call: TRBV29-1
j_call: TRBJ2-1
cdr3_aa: CSVGAVEQFF

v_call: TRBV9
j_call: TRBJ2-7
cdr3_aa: CASSVELASLYEQYF

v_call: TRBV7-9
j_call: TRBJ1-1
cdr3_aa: CASSFGQYEAFF

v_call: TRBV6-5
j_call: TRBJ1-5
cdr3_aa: CASSPPGGQPQHF

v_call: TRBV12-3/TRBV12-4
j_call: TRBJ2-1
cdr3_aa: CASSNDSPIEEQFF

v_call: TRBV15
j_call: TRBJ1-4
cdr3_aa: CATSRDLVGQGNEKLFF

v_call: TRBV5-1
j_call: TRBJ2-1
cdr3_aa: CASSLASTGVCNEQFF

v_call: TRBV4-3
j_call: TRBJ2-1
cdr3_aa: CASSQEPGGHVYNEQFF

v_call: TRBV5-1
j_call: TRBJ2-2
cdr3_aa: CASSLGVAVTGELFF

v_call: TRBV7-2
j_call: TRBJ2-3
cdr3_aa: CASSSSIRTDTQYF

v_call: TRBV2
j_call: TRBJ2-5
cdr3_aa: CASSDLSGGTEETQYF

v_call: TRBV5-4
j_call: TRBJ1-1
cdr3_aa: CATGQLNTEAFF

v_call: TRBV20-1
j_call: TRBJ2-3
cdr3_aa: CSARDHQSSTDTQYF

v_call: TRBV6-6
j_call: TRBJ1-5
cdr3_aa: CASSFVGGPQHF

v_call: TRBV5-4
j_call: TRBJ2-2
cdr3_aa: CASRDGQLNTGELFF

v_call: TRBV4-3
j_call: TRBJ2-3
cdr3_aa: CASSQQGQRAGGPDTQYF

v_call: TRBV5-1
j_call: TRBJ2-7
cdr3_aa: CASSWAGREQYF

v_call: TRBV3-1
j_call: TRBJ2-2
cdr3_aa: CASSQYVSTPGELFF

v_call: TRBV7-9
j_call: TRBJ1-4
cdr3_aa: CASSFTGLNEKLFF

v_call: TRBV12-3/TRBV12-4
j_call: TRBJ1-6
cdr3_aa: CASGFSRSPLHF

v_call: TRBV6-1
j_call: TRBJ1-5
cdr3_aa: CASSGSNQPQHF

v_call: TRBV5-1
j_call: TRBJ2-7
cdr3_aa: CASRRSSEKTYEQYF

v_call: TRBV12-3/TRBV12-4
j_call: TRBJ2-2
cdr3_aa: CASSFEAGELFF

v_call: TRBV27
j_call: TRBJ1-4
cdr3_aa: CASRFSGSANEKLFF

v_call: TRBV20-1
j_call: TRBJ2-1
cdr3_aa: CSATSPGGVSSYNEQFF